The 9 T cell receptor delta chains presented below share a single source sample, sequenced in a study of gamma-delta chains in newborns, infants, children (dated by TCRdb to the late 2010s). The sequencer listed for this sample is Illumina MiSeq. Public reads were reanalyzed in TCRdb with CATT, and rows carrying the same DNA were merged afterwards. Counted in this sample were under 4,000 delta-chain clones; about 0.6% of them appeared once. 15% of the sample is in the top ten clones. Source material: blood. The receptor set was obtained from a child who was a newborn, infant or young child, either healthy, febrile or measles-vaccinated (not recorded which).

With regard to this clone: The TCRdb protein, from a much larger clone, departs from this DNA's translation at residue 8, likely by read error; the protein shown derives from the DNA. The chain is built from TRDV2 and TRDJ3, with TRDD3 matching 8 bases. The CDR3 is 18 residues long. Looked up from germline, CDR1 is GEAIGNYY and CDR2 is EKD. J gave up 2 bases and V 1 base, and 6 bases lay outside the gene matches. CDR3 coding DNA: TGTGCCTGTGACACTGGGGGATCCGCTACCTGGGACACCCGACAGATGTTTTTC. Protein: CACDTGGSATWDTRQMFF.

Details on this clone: The protein TCRdb lists belongs to a much larger clone and differs from this DNA's translation at residue 9, which points to a read error; the protein shown is made from the DNA. CDR3 sequence reads: CAASAGGYRLTAQLFF. Here the CDR3 DNA reads TGTGCAGCAAGCGCTGGGGGATACAGGCTGACAGCACAACTCTTCTTT. The chain combines TRAV29/DV5 with TRDJ2; 11 nucleotides agree with TRDD3. Germline assignment: CDR1 NSMFDY and CDR2 ISSIKDK. CDR3 size: 16 residues. V shed 0 bases, J shed 3 bases, and the junction held 4 bases outside the gene matches.

This clone has just a few counts. TCRdb assigns this DNA the protein of a much larger clone, which departs from its translation at residue 11; this likely reflects a read error, and the protein shown comes from translating the DNA. The chain combines TRDV2 with TRDJ2; 7 nucleotides align to TRDD3. CDR1 is GEAIGNYY, CDR2 EKD, per germline. This CDR3 is 13 amino acids long. This CDR3 is CACDTGIQAQPFF. In nucleotides, the CDR3 is TGTGCCTGTGACACCGGGATACAAGCACAACCCTTCTTT.

This clone was detected only a few times. TCRdb records a much larger clone's protein for this DNA, with a difference at residue 7 that likely arises from a read error; the protein given is the translation of the DNA. The chain recombines TRDV2 with TRDJ3, with D maybe TRDD3 (6 bases). CDR1 and CDR2 from the germline V gene are GEAIGNYY and EKD. Deletions cut 2 bases from V and 1 base from J, with 14 bases between. CDR3 size: 18 residues. CDR3 nucleotides: TGTGCCTGTGACATACTGTGGGATAGTTCCTGGGACACCCGACAGATGTTTTTC. Protein sequence: CACDILWDSSWDTRQMFF.

This clone has a handful of counts. A far larger clone is one base from this, pointing to a likely read error. The V call is TRDV2, the J call TRDJ3, with 11 bases that match TRDD3. Germline V CDR1 and CDR2: GEAIGNYY, EKD. CDR3 length equals 21 residues. With 5 bases clipped from V and 0 bases from J, the junction kept 14 bases outside the gene matches. The CDR3 loop is CACGTPHGGYGSSWDTRQMFF. CDR3 coding DNA: TGTGCCTGTGGCACACCCCATGGGGGATACGGGAGCTCCTGGGACACCCGACAGATGTTTTTC.

This clone was seen a handful of times. This probably arose from a read error, given a far larger clone one base away. The same CDR3 is also encoded by other DNA sequences in this sample. The chain uses TRDV2 and TRDJ3; TRDD3 matches at 11 bases. Per germline, CDR1 GEAIGNYY and CDR2 EKD. This CDR3 has 18 amino acids. With V trimmed by 7 bases and J by 2 bases, 9 bases remained unmatched. Here the CDR3 reads CACDPPLGDTWDTRQMFF. As DNA, the CDR3 is TGTGCCTGCGACCCCCCACTGGGGGATACCTGGGACACCCGACAGATGTTTTTC.

The table lists this clone with a few counts. A far larger clone is one nucleotide away, so this likely arose from a read error. Other DNA sequences in the sample encode the same CDR3. The chain employs TRDV2 and TRDJ3; TRDD3 agrees at 13 bases. The germline V gene encodes CDR1 GEAIGNYY and CDR2 EKD. CDR3 length: 20 amino acids. The CDR3: CACDTVLGDTRTWDTRQMFF. CDR3 coding DNA: TGTGCCTGCGACACCGTACTGGGGGATACGCGGACCTGGGACACCCGACAGATGTTTTTC.

In the case of this clone: A read error is the likely source, as a far larger clone sits one nucleotide away. Different DNA sequences within this sample yield the same CDR3. This chain links TRDV2 with TRDJ1, with D possibly matching TRDD2 (5 bases). The V end lost 3 bases, the J end lost 4 bases, and 14 bases lay between the germline ends. The CDR3 runs 14 residues. The germline V gene encodes CDR1 GEAIGNYY and CDR2 EKD. CDR3: CACDALLGNDKLIF. The CDR3 bases are TGTGCCTGTGACGCCCTACTAGGGAACGATAAACTCATCTTT.

This clone was observed a few times. A far larger clone is a single base away, which makes a read error likely. Other DNA sequences in the same sample also yield this CDR3. This chain connects TRDV2 to TRDJ2; 7 bases match TRDD3. The CDR3 loop spans 13 amino acids. Per germline, CDR1 GEAIGNYY and CDR2 EKD. The J segment lost 8 bases and the V segment lost 0 bases, leaving 2 bases of the junction unmatched. The CDR3 sequence: CACDTGIQAQLFF. The CDR3 coding sequence is TGTGCCTGTGACACCGGGATACAGGCACAACTCTTCTTT.